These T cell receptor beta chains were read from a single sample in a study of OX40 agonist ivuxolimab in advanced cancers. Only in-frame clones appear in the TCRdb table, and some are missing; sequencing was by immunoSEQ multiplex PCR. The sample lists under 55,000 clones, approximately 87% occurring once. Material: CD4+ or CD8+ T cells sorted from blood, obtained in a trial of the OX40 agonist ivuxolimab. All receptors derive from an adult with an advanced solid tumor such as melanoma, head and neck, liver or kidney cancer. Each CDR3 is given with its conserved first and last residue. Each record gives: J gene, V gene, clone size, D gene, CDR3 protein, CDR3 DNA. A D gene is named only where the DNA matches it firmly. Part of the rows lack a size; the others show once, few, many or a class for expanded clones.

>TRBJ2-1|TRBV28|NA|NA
CASSLAGTSYNEQFF
TGTGCCAGCAGTTTAGCAGGGACCTCCTACAATGAGCAGTTCTTC
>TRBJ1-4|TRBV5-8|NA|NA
CASSFRQRNEKLFF
TGTGCCAGCAGCTTTAGACAGCGTAATGAAAAACTGTTTTTT
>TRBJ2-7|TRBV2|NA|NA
CASSVEGRLYEQYF
TGTGCCAGCAGTGTCGAGGGGCGACTTTACGAGCAGTACTTC
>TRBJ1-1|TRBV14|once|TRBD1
CASSQRTGVQGANTEAFF
TGTGCCAGCAGCCAAAGGACGGGTGTGCAGGGGGCGAACACTGAAGCTTTCTTT
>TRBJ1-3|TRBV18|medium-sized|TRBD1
CASSPGTDGNTIYF
TGTGCCAGCTCACCTGGGACAGATGGAAACACCATATATTTT
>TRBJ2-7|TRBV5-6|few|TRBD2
CASSPGGIQGSYEQYF
TGTGCCAGCAGCCCGGGGGGGATACAGGGTTCTTACGAGCAGTACTTC
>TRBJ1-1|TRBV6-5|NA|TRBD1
CASSYSGTENTEAFF
TGTGCCAGCAGTTACTCGGGGACAGAGAACACTGAAGCTTTCTTT
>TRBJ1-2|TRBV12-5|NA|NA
CASGPPGPKKDGYTF
TGTGCTAGTGGACCACCGGGACCTAAGAAGGATGGCTACACCTTC
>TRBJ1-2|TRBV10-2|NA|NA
CASSEAALNYGYTF
TGCGCCAGCAGTGAGGCAGCACTTAACTATGGCTACACCTTC
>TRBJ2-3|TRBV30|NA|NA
CAWSIRGSTDTQYF
TGTGCCTGGAGTATACGGGGTAGCACAGATACGCAGTATTTT
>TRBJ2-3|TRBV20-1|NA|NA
CSAKSTDTQYF
TGCAGTGCCAAAAGCACAGATACGCAGTATTTT
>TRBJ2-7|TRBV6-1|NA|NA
CASSARDSRYSSSYEQYF
TGTGCCAGCAGTGCCCGGGATTCGCGATACTCCAGCTCCTACGAGCAGTACTTC